These T cell receptor beta chains were read from a single sample in a study of human T cells and chemical hapten exposure. TCRdb re-called the RACE reads through MiXCR, storing one row per CDR3 protein. The sample records about 120,000 distinct CDR3 sequences, roughly 13% being singletons. This specimen was whole blood, taken in connection with sensitization to the hapten diphenylcyclopropenone (DPC). The source of these receptors is a man aged 18 to 29 with alopecia areata. Some clones in this sample may be carry-over from other donors' samples. CDR3s include the opening cysteine and the closing phenylalanine or tryptophan. Fields, in order: D gene, CDR3 length, J gene, V gene, clone size, CDR3 protein, CDR3 DNA. A D gene is named only where the DNA matches it firmly. Size values are once, few and many counts, or a class for expanded clones, and some rows have none.

d_gene: TRBD2
len: 19
j_gene: TRBJ2-1
v_gene: TRBV5-4
abundance: few
CDR3aa: CASRDAGTSGGALVHEQFF
CDR3nt: TGTGCCAGCAGAGATGCCGGGACTAGCGGGGGGGCCCTCGTTCATGAGCAGTTCTTC

d_gene: TRBD1
len: 15
j_gene: TRBJ2-3
v_gene: TRBV6-4
abundance: few
CDR3aa: CASSDGQGSTDTQYF
CDR3nt: TGTGCCAGCAGTGACGGACAGGGTAGCACAGATACGCAGTATTTT

d_gene: .
len: 14
j_gene: TRBJ2-3
v_gene: TRBV19
abundance: few
CDR3aa: CASSIRRRTDTQYF
CDR3nt: TGTGCCAGTAGTATACGGAGACGCACAGATACGCAGTATTTT

d_gene: .
len: 14
j_gene: TRBJ1-1
v_gene: TRBV28
abundance: few
CDR3aa: CASRISGANTEAFF
CDR3nt: TGTGCCAGCAGGATCAGCGGAGCGAACACTGAAGCTTTCTTT

d_gene: .
len: 15
j_gene: TRBJ2-5
v_gene: TRBV4-1
abundance: .
CDR3aa: CASSQARGGSETQYF
CDR3nt: TGCGCCAGCAGCCAAGCCAGGGGGGGTTCCGAGACCCAGTACTTC

d_gene: TRBD2
len: 15
j_gene: TRBJ2-5
v_gene: TRBV6-4
abundance: .
CDR3aa: CASSDVAGGQETQYF
CDR3nt: TGTGCCAGCAGTGACGTAGCGGGGGGCCAAGAGACCCAGTACTTC

d_gene: .
len: 15
j_gene: TRBJ2-7
v_gene: TRBV28
abundance: few
CDR3aa: CASSLRGAGEYEQYF
CDR3nt: TGTGCCAGCAGTTTAAGGGGGGCAGGGGAATACGAGCAGTACTTC

d_gene: .
len: 12
j_gene: TRBJ1-1
v_gene: TRBV11-2
abundance: few
CDR3aa: CASSLFNFEAFF
CDR3nt: TGTGCCAGCAGCTTATTCAATTTTGAAGCTTTCTTT

d_gene: .
len: 16
j_gene: TRBJ2-6
v_gene: TRBV5-6
abundance: .
CDR3aa: CASSPGLGSGANVLTF
CDR3nt: TGTGCCAGCAGCCCTGGGCTAGGCTCTGGGGCCAACGTCCTGACTTTC

d_gene: TRBD1
len: 15
j_gene: TRBJ1-2
v_gene: TRBV7-2
abundance: few
CDR3aa: CASTRGDRVNYGYTF
CDR3nt: TGTGCCAGCACCCGAGGGGACAGAGTTAACTATGGCTACACCTTC

d_gene: TRBD1
len: 14
j_gene: TRBJ2-7
v_gene: TRBV15
abundance: few
CDR3aa: CATSIRTGDGEQYF
CDR3nt: TGTGCCACCAGCATCCGGACAGGGGATGGCGAGCAGTACTTC

d_gene: .
len: 14
j_gene: TRBJ2-2
v_gene: TRBV6-2/TRBV6-3
abundance: few
CDR3aa: CASSYSGFTGELFF
CDR3nt: TGTGCCAGCAGTTACTCGGGGTTTACCGGGGAGCTGTTTTTT

d_gene: .
len: 14
j_gene: TRBJ1-1
v_gene: TRBV5-5
abundance: .
CDR3aa: CASRSSTGNTEAFF
CDR3nt: TGTGCCAGCAGATCATCGACAGGGAACACTGAAGCTTTCTTT

d_gene: .
len: 16
j_gene: TRBJ2-7
v_gene: TRBV7-2
abundance: .
CDR3aa: CASKRTASSISYEQYF
CDR3nt: TGTGCCAGCAAAAGGACCGCCAGCAGTATCTCCTACGAGCAGTACTTC

d_gene: .
len: 14
j_gene: TRBJ1-1
v_gene: TRBV5-1
abundance: many
CDR3aa: CASSQTNGITEAFF
CDR3nt: TGCGCCAGCAGCCAGACAAACGGAATCACTGAAGCTTTCTTT

d_gene: TRBD2
len: 18
j_gene: TRBJ2-3
v_gene: TRBV4-3
abundance: .
CDR3aa: CASSHPSGGVIGTDTQYF
CDR3nt: TGCGCCAGCAGCCACCCTAGCGGGGGGGTCATAGGCACAGATACGCAGTATTTT

d_gene: .
len: 15
j_gene: TRBJ2-3
v_gene: TRBV7-9
abundance: .
CDR3aa: CASTQTRSYTDTQYF
CDR3nt: TGTGCCAGCACCCAGACCCGGTCATACACAGATACGCAGTATTTT

d_gene: .
len: 19
j_gene: TRBJ2-4
v_gene: TRBV7-6
abundance: few
CDR3aa: CASSLEQGEIWEAKNIQYF
CDR3nt: TGTGCCAGCAGCTTAGAACAGGGTGAAATTTGGGAGGCCAAAAACATTCAGTACTTC

d_gene: .
len: 15
j_gene: TRBJ2-1
v_gene: TRBV19
abundance: few
CDR3aa: CASRRAGSPYNEQFF
CDR3nt: TGTGCCAGTAGGCGGGCCGGGTCCCCCTACAATGAGCAGTTCTTC

d_gene: .
len: 15
j_gene: TRBJ1-1
v_gene: TRBV12-3/TRBV12-4
abundance: .
CDR3aa: CASRAAGSLNTEAFF
CDR3nt: TGTGCCAGCAGGGCCGCAGGGTCCCTGAACACTGAAGCTTTCTTT

d_gene: .
len: 16
j_gene: TRBJ1-1
v_gene: TRBV5-6
abundance: .
CDR3aa: CASSFRVKGGRTEAFF
CDR3nt: TGTGCCAGCAGCTTTAGGGTAAAGGGAGGCAGGACTGAAGCTTTCTTT

d_gene: .
len: 14
j_gene: TRBJ1-1
v_gene: TRBV20-1
abundance: few
CDR3aa: CSALRASPGTEAFF
CDR3nt: TGCAGTGCTCTTCGGGCCTCCCCGGGGACTGAAGCTTTCTTT

d_gene: .
len: 12
j_gene: TRBJ1-2
v_gene: TRBV25-1
abundance: many
CDR3aa: CASSEGPGGYTF
CDR3nt: TGTGCCAGCAGTGAGGGCCCTGGGGGCTACACCTTC

d_gene: .
len: 17
j_gene: TRBJ2-5
v_gene: TRBV7-9
abundance: once
CDR3aa: CASSWTTTAYLQETQYF
CDR3nt: TGTGCCAGCAGCTGGACGACAACGGCGTACCTTCAAGAGACCCAGTACTTC

d_gene: .
len: 15
j_gene: TRBJ2-7
v_gene: TRBV4-3
abundance: few
CDR3aa: CASSQVDSPYYEQYF
CDR3nt: TGCGCCAGCAGCCAAGTCGATAGTCCATACTACGAGCAGTACTTC

d_gene: TRBD2
len: 17
j_gene: TRBJ2-5
v_gene: TRBV12-3/TRBV12-4
abundance: few
CDR3aa: CASSQGDSGGLQETQYF
CDR3nt: TGTGCCAGCAGCCAGGGGGATAGCGGGGGACTGCAAGAGACCCAGTACTTC

d_gene: .
len: 12
j_gene: TRBJ2-7
v_gene: TRBV28
abundance: .
CDR3aa: CASSAAGYEQYF
CDR3nt: TGTGCCAGCAGTGCCGCGGGTTACGAGCAGTACTTC

d_gene: .
len: 14
j_gene: TRBJ1-2
v_gene: TRBV7-2
abundance: few
CDR3aa: CASSPGGGHYGYTF
CDR3nt: TGTGCCAGCAGCCCGGGGGGAGGGCACTATGGCTACACCTTC

d_gene: .
len: 14
j_gene: TRBJ2-7
v_gene: TRBV18
abundance: .
CDR3aa: CASSRQQDAYEQYF
CDR3nt: TGTGCCAGCTCACGGCAACAGGATGCCTACGAGCAGTACTTC

d_gene: TRBD2
len: 14
j_gene: TRBJ2-1
v_gene: TRBV10-1
abundance: few
CDR3aa: CASSSGGLYNEQFF
CDR3nt: TGCGCCAGCAGTAGCGGGGGGCTTTACAATGAGCAGTTCTTC

d_gene: .
len: 13
j_gene: TRBJ1-6
v_gene: TRBV12-3/TRBV12-4
abundance: .
CDR3aa: CASSFRENSPLHF
CDR3nt: TGTGCCAGCAGTTTCAGGGAGAATTCACCCCTCCACTTT

d_gene: .
len: 15
j_gene: TRBJ2-4
v_gene: TRBV6-1
abundance: many
CDR3aa: CASRGTELAKNIQYF
CDR3nt: TGTGCCAGCAGAGGGACGGAGCTAGCCAAAAACATTCAGTACTTC

d_gene: TRBD1
len: 14
j_gene: TRBJ1-1
v_gene: TRBV14
abundance: few
CDR3aa: CASSQTGAGTEAFF
CDR3nt: TGTGCCAGCAGCCAAACAGGGGCAGGAACTGAAGCTTTCTTT

d_gene: .
len: 12
j_gene: TRBJ2-1
v_gene: TRBV29-1
abundance: .
CDR3aa: CSVYRDPNEQFF
CDR3nt: TGCAGCGTTTACAGGGATCCCAATGAGCAGTTCTTC

d_gene: .
len: 12
j_gene: TRBJ1-2
v_gene: TRBV12-5
abundance: .
CDR3aa: CASGPDSYGYTF
CDR3nt: TGTGCTAGTGGCCCGGACAGCTATGGCTACACCTTC

d_gene: .
len: 16
j_gene: TRBJ2-3
v_gene: TRBV12-3/TRBV12-4
abundance: few
CDR3aa: CASRPPRRRVGDTQYF
CDR3nt: TGTGCCAGCAGACCCCCTCGTCGGAGGGTTGGAGATACGCAGTATTTT

d_gene: .
len: 14
j_gene: TRBJ1-1
v_gene: TRBV12-5
abundance: many
CDR3aa: CASGLADGYTEAFF
CDR3nt: TGTGCTAGTGGTTTGGCGGACGGATATACTGAAGCTTTCTTT

d_gene: .
len: 14
j_gene: TRBJ2-2
v_gene: TRBV5-1
abundance: few
CDR3aa: CASSEVMNTGELFF
CDR3nt: TGCGCCAGCAGCGAGGTGATGAACACCGGGGAGCTGTTTTTT